The 4 T cell receptor beta chains in this list originate from one sample, sequenced in a study of cytomegalovirus exposure and HLA in healthy donors. 60 Vbeta and 13 Jbeta primers were used in PCR. Some clones are missing from TCRdb's copy, which holds only in-frame ones; the method was immunoSEQ multiplex PCR. Of some 120,000 clones listed, more than 80% are singletons. Sequences were obtained from PBMCs. These receptors originate from a man between 25 and 39 years old in good health and CMV-seronegative.

The chain has TRBV9 and TRBJ2-1; 10 bases fit TRBD2. The germline CDR1 and CDR2 sequences are SGDLS and YYNGEE. Losses at the gene ends were 4 bases for V and 0 bases for J; bases not matched to a gene: 1. This CDR3 spans 15 amino acids. CDR3 amino acids: CASSSSGSSYNEQFF. The CDR3 coding sequence is TGTGCCAGCAGCTCTAGCGGGAGCTCCTACAATGAGCAGTTCTTC.

This chain uses TRBV5-6 with TRBJ2-3; 8 bases align to TRBD2. The CDR3 contains 16 residues. The germline gives CDR1 SGHDT, CDR2 YYEEEE. V shed 0 bases, J shed 2 bases, and the junction held 5 bases outside the gene matches. The chain's CDR3 is CASSLGVGRATDTQYF. As DNA, the CDR3 is TGTGCCAGCAGCTTGGGAGTCGGGAGGGCCACAGATACGCAGTATTTT.

This chain links TRBV19 with TRBJ2-4; unclear D gene. The CDR3 sequence is 12 residues long. Germline V gene data show CDR1 as LNHDA and CDR2 as SQIVND (reference sequence). V was pared by 4 bases and J by 7 bases, with 8 bases between. The CDR3 DNA follows: TGTGCCAGTAGTACCTCCGAGAACATTCAGTACTTC. Protein: CASSTSENIQYF.

V gene TRBV5-1 combines with J gene TRBJ2-2; 7 bases fit TRBD1. This CDR3 contains 14 residues. The germline gives CDR1 SGHRS, CDR2 YFSETQ. With 6 bases clipped from V and 5 bases from J, the junction kept 7 bases outside the gene matches. The CDR3 coding sequence is TGCGCCAGCAACTGGGACAGAACTACCGGGGAGCTGTTTTTT. Protein product: CASNWDRTTGELFF.